Below are 27 T cell receptor beta chains sequenced from a single sample in a study of regulatory T cells in long-lasting Graves disease. Documented time point: persistent/refractory GD, antithyroid drugs over 5 years with positive TRAb. Following extraction of RNA from PBMCs, that RNA was used to make the TCR library. Assembly of TCR beta libraries relied on iRepertoire HTBI primers together with Arm-PCR of CDR3 regions. TCRdb itself ran the multiplex PCR reads through MiXCR, one entry per CDR3 protein. Of over 650,000 distinct CDR3 sequences listed, approximately 31% are singletons. The material was peripheral blood mononuclear cells (PBMCs), obtained when the disease was refractory, from a patient treated with antithyroid drugs. Receptors originate from a female donor with Graves disease.

As regards this clonotype: One end of the junction does not line up with germline, which may come from a read error. This chain connects TRBV7-9 to TRBJ2-5; no clear D gene. The CDR3 totals 14 residues. Germline assignment: CDR1 SEHNR and CDR2 FQNEAQ (reference sequence). DNA of the CDR3: TGTGCCAGCAGCTTGGGCCGGTACCAAGGGACCCAGTACTTC. It specifies CASSLGRYQGTQYF.

This clonotype came up a few times. The chain couples TRBV20-1 to TRBJ1-4; tentatively, D is TRBD1 (5 bases). The germline V gene has CDR1 DFQATT and CDR2 SNEGSKA (reference sequence). V dropped 1 base and J dropped 8 bases, with 14 bases sitting between them. The CDR3 sequence is 14 residues long. The CDR3 DNA reads as TGCAGTGCTAGAGCTATAGGGCAGGGCGAAAAACTGTTTTTT. As protein: CSARAIGQGEKLFF.

The table lists this clonotype with many counts. V is TRBV15 and J is TRBJ1-2; 8 bases align to TRBD1. There are 15 residues in the CDR3. Germline CDR1 is LNHNV and CDR2 is YYDKDF (reference sequence). Germline trimming cut 0 bases from V and 8 bases from J; bases unmatched to any gene: 8. Here the CDR3 DNA reads TGTGCCACCAGCAGAGATCTGCAGGGGGCTGAGGGCTACACCTTC. Encoded protein: CATSRDLQGAEGYTF.

In its sample, this clonotype was seen many times. The chain carries TRBV11-2 and TRBJ2-2; possibly TRBD2 for D (6 bases). Deletions cut 7 bases from V and 4 bases from J, with 10 bases between. CDR1 and CDR2 (germline): SGHAT, FQNNGV. CDR3 size: 13 residues. This CDR3 is CASTRGGTGELFF. CDR3 in DNA: TGTGCCAGCACTAGGGGAGGCACCGGGGAGCTGTTTTTT.

This sequence joins TRBV6-1 and TRBJ1-2; unclear D gene. Trimming cost V 2 bases and J 3 bases, with 7 bases left between them. This CDR3 has 13 residues. The germline CDR1 and CDR2 sequences are MNHNS and SASEGT. DNA of the CDR3: TGTGCCAGCAGTGAACAGACATACTATGGCTACACCTTC. It specifies CASSEQTYYGYTF.

This clonotype was seen more than once but under ten times. V and J are TRBV4-1 and TRBJ2-7; D is uncertain. The CDR3 consists of 15 residues. The germline V and J ends were trimmed by 0 bases and 5 bases, with 14 bases remaining between them. The germline gives CDR1 MGHRA, CDR2 YSYEKL. The CDR3 is CASSQDTALRDEQYF. The CDR3 DNA sequence: TGCGCCAGCAGCCAAGATACGGCTCTCCGGGACGAGCAGTACTTC.

CDR3 sequence reads: CASSIGRSSYEQYF. The CDR3 DNA sequence: TGTGCCAGTAGTATAGGAAGGTCCTCCTACGAGCAGTACTTC. This chain links TRBV19 with TRBJ2-7; D gene unclear. Looked up from germline, CDR1 is LNHDA and CDR2 is SQIVND (reference sequence). The CDR3 has 14 residues. V was cut by 1 base and J by 0 bases, with 7 bases left in between.

This clonotype was counted at least ten times. The V call is TRBV29-1, the J call TRBJ1-1; the D is unclear. The CDR3 runs to 11 residues. Germline lookup yields CDR1 SQVTM and CDR2 ANQGSEA. The germline V and J ends were trimmed by 2 bases and 7 bases, with 8 bases remaining between them. The chain's CDR3 is CSVERGLEAFF. The CDR3 nucleotides read TGCAGCGTTGAAAGAGGGCTTGAAGCTTTCTTT. Looking up the rest from reference TRBV29-1 and TRBJ1-1 gives the full variable domain: SAVISQKPSRDICQRGTSLTIQCQVDSQVTMMFWYRQQPGQSLTLIATANQGSEATYESGFVIDKFPISRPNLTFSTLTVSNMSPEDSSIYLCSVERGLEAFFGQGTRLTVV.

This chain uses TRBV6-1 with TRBJ2-7; 7 nucleotides align to TRBD2. The CDR3 spans 12 residues. Germline V gene sequence: CDR1 MNHNS, CDR2 SASEGT. Losses at the gene ends were 7 bases for V and 13 bases for J; bases not matched to a gene: 13. The CDR3: CASTYIGAGVYF. In DNA form, the CDR3 reads TGTGCCAGCACCTATATCGGGGCGGGAGTTTACTTC.

This clonotype appeared many times. The rearrangement links TRBV28 to TRBJ1-2; D call uncertain. Germline CDR1 and CDR2: MDHEN and SYDVKM. This CDR3 has 10 residues. Deletions cut 8 bases from V and 8 bases from J, with 9 bases between. For the CDR3, the DNA is TGTGCCAGCTTGGAGGACGGCTACACCTTC. It yields the protein CASLEDGYTF.

J is TRBJ1-1 and V is TRBV9, with 9 bases that match TRBD1. V dropped 1 base and J dropped 1; count of bases not matched to a gene: 11. From germline, CDR1 is SGDLS and CDR2 YYNGEE. The CDR3 sequence is 18 residues long. CDR3 residues: CASSVNPSGDRENTEAFF. CDR3 bases: TGTGCCAGCAGCGTAAATCCGTCTGGGGACAGGGAGAACACTGAAGCTTTCTTT.

The sample holds a few counts of this clonotype. The chain combines TRBV6-5 with TRBJ2-6; D may be TRBD1 (6 bases). Deletions cut 0 bases from V and 0 bases from J, with 9 bases between. CDR3 length: 17 residues. The germline V gene has CDR1 MNHEY and CDR2 SVGAGI. Written as DNA, the CDR3 is TGTGCCAGCAGTTACTCGGACAGCTGCTCTGGGGCCAACGTCCTGACTTTC. It is translated as CASSYSDSCSGANVLTF.

The V call is TRBV6-1, the J call TRBJ1-2; tentatively, D is TRBD1 (6 bases). This CDR3 is 12 amino acids long. V was shortened by 6 bases and J by 5 bases, with 10 bases between the two germline ends. Per germline, CDR1 MNHNS and CDR2 SASEGT. CDR3 DNA sequence: TGTGCCAGCAGGAACAGGGTTTATGGCTACACCTTC. Translated, it gives CASRNRVYGYTF.

For this clonotype: One end of the junction varies from germline; a read error may be responsible. The J gene is TRBJ2-1, the V gene TRBV14, with D maybe TRBD2 (5 bases). The CDR3 spans 14 residues. Germline CDR1 and CDR2: SGHDN and FVKESK. The CDR3 coding sequence is TGTGCCAGCAGCCAACTCACTAGGAGCAATAAGCAGTTCTTC. Translating it yields CASSQLTRSNKQFF.

V gene TRBV29-1 combines with J gene TRBJ1-2, with TRBD1 matching over 7 bases. CDR1 and CDR2 (germline): SQVTM, ANQGSEA. The V and J ends lost 7 bases and 4 bases, in that order; junction bases with no gene match: 12. CDR3 length: 14 amino acids. CDR3 sequence: CSARRTGRLYGYTF. The CDR3 DNA reads TGCAGCGCCCGAAGGACAGGACGACTCTATGGCTACACCTTC.

This clonotype was seen repeatedly, ten times or more. The CDR3 DNA follows: TGTGCCTGGAGTGTATCGTATGAAAAACTGTTTTTT. Its translation: CAWSVSYEKLFF. The chain employs TRBV30 and TRBJ1-4; D not certain. The CDR3 has 12 amino acids. The V gene lost 0 bases and the J gene lost 6 bases, with 5 bases spanning the gap. CDR1 and CDR2 from the germline V gene are GTSNPN and SVGIG (reference sequence).

This clonotype has more than one count but fewer than ten. The chain has TRBV28 and TRBJ1-5; D remains ambiguous. Trimming stripped 6 bases from V and 1 base from J, with 19 bases between. CDR3 length equals 17 residues. CDR1 and CDR2 from the germline V gene are MDHEN and SYDVKM. CDR3 coding DNA: TGTGCCAGCAGCCCCCCCGGGTTCTCAGAAAGCAATCAGCCCCAGCATTTT. It yields the protein CASSPPGFSESNQPQHF.

V is TRBV20-1 and J is TRBJ2-5, with 8 bases that match TRBD1. The junction had 21 bases not matched to a gene; V was cut back by 3 bases and J by 6 bases. The CDR3 extends over 18 amino acids. CDR1 and CDR2 (germline): DFQATT, SNEGSKA (reference sequence). In DNA form, the CDR3 reads TGCAGTGCTAGTTTGGACAGGGATTCCCCCAGGCCAGTGCAGACCCAGTACTTC. It specifies CSASLDRDSPRPVQTQYF.

Many counts were recorded for this clonotype. This chain links TRBV28 with TRBJ1-1; D call uncertain. The CDR3 spans 11 residues. Germline V CDR1 and CDR2: MDHEN, SYDVKM. V lost 7 bases and J 9 bases, leaving 12 bases between the germline ends. CDR3 bases: TGTGCCAGCATTTCGCGGGGAAAAGCTTTCTTT. Protein: CASISRGKAFF.

The sample holds a few counts of this clonotype. The chain uses TRBV5-1 and TRBJ2-7; 7 positions match TRBD1. J was trimmed by 3 bases and V by 2 bases; bases with no gene match: 11. Germline V gene lookup returns CDR1 SGHRS and CDR2 YFSETQ. CDR3 length: 16 residues. The CDR3 protein is CASSFDYRGSDYEQYF. The CDR3 region has the DNA TGCGCCAGCAGCTTCGATTACAGGGGATCGGACTACGAGCAGTACTTC. Drawing the rest from reference TRBV5-1 and TRBJ2-7, the complete variable domain is KAGVTQTPRYLIKTRGQQVTLSCSPISGHRSVSWYQQTPGQGLQFLFEYFSETQRNKGNFPGRFSGRQFSNSRSEMNVSTLELGDSALYLCASSFDYRGSDYEQYFGPGTRLTVT.

As for this clonotype: A much larger clone differs by one base, so this may be a read error. V is TRBV28 and J is TRBJ1-5; D might be TRBD1 (5 bases). From germline, CDR1 is MDHEN and CDR2 SYDVKM. The V gene lost 6 bases and the J gene lost 4 bases, with 13 bases spanning the gap. The CDR3 loop spans 14 amino acids. In nucleotides, the CDR3 is TGTGCCAGCAGGTCCCCCCGACAGAATCAGCCCCAGCATTTT. Its protein product is CASRSPRQNQPQHF.

This clonotype was picked up a small number of times. This chain connects TRBV7-9 to TRBJ1-2; perhaps TRBD1 as D (5 bases). Per the germline V gene, CDR1 is SEHNR and CDR2 is FQNEAQ (reference sequence). V lost 0 bases and J 3 bases, leaving 5 bases between the germline ends. The CDR3 loop spans 13 amino acids. CDR3 in amino acids: CASSLAGHYGYTF. The CDR3 bases are TGTGCCAGCAGCTTAGCGGGACACTATGGCTACACCTTC.

The chain joins TRBV5-4 to TRBJ1-2; tentative D call: TRBD1 (5 bases). Trimming left V 0 bases short and J 8 bases short, with 11 bases between. This CDR3 contains 13 residues. Germline-derived CDR1 and CDR2 are SGHNT and YYREEE (reference sequence). In nucleotides, the CDR3 is TGTGCCAGCAGCTTGGTCGGGTACAGGGGCTACACCTTC. It specifies CASSLVGYRGYTF.

The V and J genes are TRBV11-2 and TRBJ1-5, with D unresolved. Per the germline V gene, CDR1 is SGHAT and CDR2 is FQNNGV. V lost 1 base to trimming and J lost 14 bases, with 15 bases between them. The CDR3 is 13 amino acids. CDR3 region: CASSLGAGSSEHF. CDR3 in DNA: TGTGCCAGCAGCTTAGGAGCGGGCAGCAGCGAGCATTTT. The whole variable domain, remainder taken from reference TRBV11-2 and TRBJ1-5, is EAGVAQSPRYKIIEKRQSVAFWCNPISGHATLYWYQQILGQGPKLLIQFQNNGVVDDSQLPKDRFSAERLKGVDSTLKIQPAKLEDSAVYLCASSLGAGSSEHFGDGTRLSIL.

This clonotype was counted a few times. The genes are TRBV9 and TRBJ2-5, with D possibly matching TRBD2 (5 bases). Per the germline V gene, CDR1 is SGDLS and CDR2 is YYNGEE. V dropped 0 bases and J dropped 5 bases, with 8 bases sitting between them. The length of the CDR3 is 13 residues. The DNA for the CDR3 is TGTGCCAGCAGCGTAGGGGGAGCTGAGACCCAGTACTTC. Translation gives CASSVGGAETQYF.

This clonotype was seen only a few times. The chain employs TRBV20-1 and TRBJ1-5; TRBD1 might be the D (5 bases). V lost 4 bases and J lost 0, with 19 bases in between. Germline loops: CDR1 DFQATT, CDR2 SNEGSKA (reference sequence). CDR3 length: 17 amino acids. In DNA form, the CDR3 reads TGCAGTGCTATAGGGGTGGGTACAGGATATAGCAATCAGCCCCAGCATTTT. As protein: CSAIGVGTGYSNQPQHF.

The rearrangement joins TRBV7-2 to TRBJ2-2; maybe TRBD1 (5 bases). Looked up from germline, CDR1 is SGHTA and CDR2 is FQGNSA. Trimming pared 5 bases from V and 4 bases from J, leaving 17 bases between. The CDR3 length is 16 residues. The CDR3 sequence is CASSPSIRGTTGELFF. The CDR3 DNA is TGTGCCAGCAGCCCCTCGATTAGGGGAACCACCGGGGAGCTGTTTTTT.